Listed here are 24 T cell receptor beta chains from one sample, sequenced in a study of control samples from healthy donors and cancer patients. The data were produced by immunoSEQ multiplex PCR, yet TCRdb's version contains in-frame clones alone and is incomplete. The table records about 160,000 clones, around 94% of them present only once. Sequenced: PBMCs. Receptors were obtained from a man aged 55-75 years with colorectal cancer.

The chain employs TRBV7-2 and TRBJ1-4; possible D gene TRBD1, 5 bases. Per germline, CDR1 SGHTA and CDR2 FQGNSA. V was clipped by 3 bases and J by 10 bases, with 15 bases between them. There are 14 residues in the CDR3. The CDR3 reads CASSFYRSGGKLFF. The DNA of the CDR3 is TGTGCCAGCAGCTTTTACAGGTCGGGCGGAAAACTGTTTTTT.

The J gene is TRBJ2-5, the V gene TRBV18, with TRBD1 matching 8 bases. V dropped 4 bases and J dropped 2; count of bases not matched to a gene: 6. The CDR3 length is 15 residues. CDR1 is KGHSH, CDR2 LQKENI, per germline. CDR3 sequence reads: CASSLGQGDQETQYF. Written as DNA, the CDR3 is TGTGCCAGCTCACTAGGACAGGGCGATCAAGAGACCCAGTACTTC.

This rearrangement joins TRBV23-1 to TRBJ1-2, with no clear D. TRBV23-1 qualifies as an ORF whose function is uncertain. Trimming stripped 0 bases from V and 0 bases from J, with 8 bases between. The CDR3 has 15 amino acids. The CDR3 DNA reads TGCGCCAGCAGTCAATCACACACCTCTAACTATGGCTACACCTTC. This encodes CASSQSHTSNYGYTF.

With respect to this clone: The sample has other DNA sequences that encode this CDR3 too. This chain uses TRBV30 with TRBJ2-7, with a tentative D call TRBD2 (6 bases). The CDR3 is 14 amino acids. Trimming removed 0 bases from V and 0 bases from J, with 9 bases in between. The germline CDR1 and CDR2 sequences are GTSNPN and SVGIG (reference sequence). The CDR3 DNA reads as TGTGCCTGGAGTGTCGGGGGAAGCTCCTACGAGCAGTACTTC. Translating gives CAWSVGGSSYEQYF.

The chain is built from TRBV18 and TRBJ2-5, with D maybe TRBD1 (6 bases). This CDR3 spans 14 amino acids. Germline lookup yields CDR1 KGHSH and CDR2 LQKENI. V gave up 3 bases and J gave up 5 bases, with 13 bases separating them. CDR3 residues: CASSPGTLGETQYF. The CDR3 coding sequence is TGTGCCAGCTCACCGGGGACATTGGGTGAGACCCAGTACTTC. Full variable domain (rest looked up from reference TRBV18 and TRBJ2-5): NAGVMQNPRHLVRRRGQEARLRCSPMKGHSHVYWYRQLPEEGLKFMVYLQKENIIDESGMPKERFSAEFPKEGPSILRIQQVVRGDSAAYFCASSPGTLGETQYFGPGTRLLVL.

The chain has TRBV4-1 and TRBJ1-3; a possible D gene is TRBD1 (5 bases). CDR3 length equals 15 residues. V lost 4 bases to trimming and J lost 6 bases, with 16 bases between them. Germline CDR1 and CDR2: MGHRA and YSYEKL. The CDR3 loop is CASSRTGGSENTIYF. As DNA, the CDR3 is TGCGCCAGCAGCCGGACTGGGGGTTCGGAAAACACCATATATTTT.

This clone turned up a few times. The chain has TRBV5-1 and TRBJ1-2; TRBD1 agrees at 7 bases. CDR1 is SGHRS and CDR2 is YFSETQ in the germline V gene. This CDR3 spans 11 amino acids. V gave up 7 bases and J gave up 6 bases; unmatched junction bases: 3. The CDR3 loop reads CASGQGDGYTF. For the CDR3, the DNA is TGCGCCAGCGGGCAGGGGGATGGCTACACCTTC.

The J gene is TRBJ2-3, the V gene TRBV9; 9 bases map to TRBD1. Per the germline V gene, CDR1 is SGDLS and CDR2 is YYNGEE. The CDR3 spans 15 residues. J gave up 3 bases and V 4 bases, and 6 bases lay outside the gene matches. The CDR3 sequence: CASSPRQGETDTQYF. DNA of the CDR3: TGTGCCAGCAGCCCGCGACAGGGGGAGACAGATACGCAGTATTTT.

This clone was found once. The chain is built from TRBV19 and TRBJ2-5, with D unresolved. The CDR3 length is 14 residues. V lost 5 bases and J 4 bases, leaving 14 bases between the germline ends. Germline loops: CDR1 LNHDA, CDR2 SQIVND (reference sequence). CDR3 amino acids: CASSGILFGETQYF. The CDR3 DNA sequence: TGTGCCAGTAGTGGGATATTATTTGGAGAGACCCAGTACTTC.

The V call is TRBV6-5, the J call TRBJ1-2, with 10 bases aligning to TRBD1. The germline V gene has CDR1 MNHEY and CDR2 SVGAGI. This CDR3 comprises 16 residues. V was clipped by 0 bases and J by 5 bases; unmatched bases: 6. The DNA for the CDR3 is TGTGCCAGCAGTTACTCAGGGACAGGGGCGACGTATGGCTACACCTTC. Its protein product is CASSYSGTGATYGYTF.

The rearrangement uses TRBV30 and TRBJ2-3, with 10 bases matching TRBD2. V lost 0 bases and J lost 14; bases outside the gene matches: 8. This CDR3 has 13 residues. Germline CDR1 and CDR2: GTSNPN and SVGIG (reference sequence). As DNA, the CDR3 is TGTGCCTGGAGTGTAGAAGCGGGGGGGCGGCTGTATTTT. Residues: CAWSVEAGGRLYF. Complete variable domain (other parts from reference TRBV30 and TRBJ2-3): SQTIHQWPATLVQPVGSPLSLECTVEGTSNPNLYWYRQAAGRGLQLLFYSVGIGQISSEVPQNLSASRPQDRQFILSSKKLLLSDSGFYLCAWSVEAGGRLYFGPGTRLTVL.

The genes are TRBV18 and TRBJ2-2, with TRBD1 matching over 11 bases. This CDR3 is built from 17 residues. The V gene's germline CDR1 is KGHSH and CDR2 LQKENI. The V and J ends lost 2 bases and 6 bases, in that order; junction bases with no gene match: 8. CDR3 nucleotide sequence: TGTGCCAGCTCACCAGGACAGGGGGCGCGGTCTGCCGGGGAGCTGTTTTTT. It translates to CASSPGQGARSAGELFF.

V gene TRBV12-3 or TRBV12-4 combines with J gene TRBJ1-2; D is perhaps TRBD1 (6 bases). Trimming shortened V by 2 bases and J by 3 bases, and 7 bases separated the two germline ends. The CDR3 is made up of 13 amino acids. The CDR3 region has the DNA TGTGCCAGCAGTTTAAAGGGGGACTATGGCTACACCTTC. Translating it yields CASSLKGDYGYTF.

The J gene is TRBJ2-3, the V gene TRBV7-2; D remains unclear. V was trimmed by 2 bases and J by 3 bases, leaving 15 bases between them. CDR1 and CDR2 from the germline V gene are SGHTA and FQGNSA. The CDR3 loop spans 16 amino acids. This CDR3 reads CASSLYGGTTTDTQYF. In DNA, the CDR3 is TGTGCCAGCAGCTTATATGGCGGAACCACAACAGATACGCAGTATTTT.

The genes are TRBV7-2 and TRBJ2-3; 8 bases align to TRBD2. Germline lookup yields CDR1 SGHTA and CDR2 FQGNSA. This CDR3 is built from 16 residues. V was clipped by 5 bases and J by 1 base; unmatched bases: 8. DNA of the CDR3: TGTGCCAGCAGCCAACCTTTTAGCGGGGGCACAGATACGCAGTATTTT. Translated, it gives CASSQPFSGGTDTQYF.

CDR3 nucleotide sequence: TGTGCCAGTAGGACAGGACAGACGGCTAATGAAAAACTGTTTTTT. This sequence encodes CASRTGQTANEKLFF. The chain is built from TRBV19 and TRBJ1-4, with D perhaps TRBD1 (6 bases). The CDR3 totals 15 residues. V was pared by 6 bases and J by 3 bases, with 14 bases between. Germline V gene data show CDR1 as LNHDA and CDR2 as SQIVND (reference sequence).

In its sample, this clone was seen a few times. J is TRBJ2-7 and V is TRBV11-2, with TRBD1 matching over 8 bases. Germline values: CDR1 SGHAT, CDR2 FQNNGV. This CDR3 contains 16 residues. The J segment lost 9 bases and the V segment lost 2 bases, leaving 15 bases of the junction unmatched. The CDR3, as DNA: TGTGCCAGCAGCTTACAACTGGGACAGGAGTATAGCGCGCAGTACTTC. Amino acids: CASSLQLGQEYSAQYF.

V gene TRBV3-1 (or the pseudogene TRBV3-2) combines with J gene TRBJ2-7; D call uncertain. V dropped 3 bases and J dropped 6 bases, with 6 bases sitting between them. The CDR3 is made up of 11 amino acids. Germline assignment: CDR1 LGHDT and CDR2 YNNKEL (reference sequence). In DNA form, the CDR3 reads TGTGCCAGCAGCCACGGCCGCGAGCAGTACTTC. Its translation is CASSHGREQYF.

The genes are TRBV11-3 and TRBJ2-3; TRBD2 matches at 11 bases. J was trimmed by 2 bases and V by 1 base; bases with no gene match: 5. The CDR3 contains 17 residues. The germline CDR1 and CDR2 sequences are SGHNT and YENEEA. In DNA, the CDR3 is TGTGCCAGCAGCTTAGGTCTACTAGCGGGGGACACAGATACGCAGTATTTT. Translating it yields CASSLGLLAGDTDTQYF.

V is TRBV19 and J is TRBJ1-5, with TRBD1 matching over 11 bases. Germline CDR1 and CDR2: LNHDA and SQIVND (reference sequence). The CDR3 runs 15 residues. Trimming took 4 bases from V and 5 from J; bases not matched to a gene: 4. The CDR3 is CASSTGTGGYQPQHF. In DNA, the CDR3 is TGTGCCAGTAGTACCGGGACAGGGGGTTATCAGCCCCAGCATTTT.

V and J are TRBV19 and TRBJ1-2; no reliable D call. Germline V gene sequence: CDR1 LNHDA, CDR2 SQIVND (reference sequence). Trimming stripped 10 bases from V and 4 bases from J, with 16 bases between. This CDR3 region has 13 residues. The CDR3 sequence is CATTSGSFYGYTF. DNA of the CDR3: TGTGCCACCACGAGCGGATCGTTCTATGGCTACACCTTC.

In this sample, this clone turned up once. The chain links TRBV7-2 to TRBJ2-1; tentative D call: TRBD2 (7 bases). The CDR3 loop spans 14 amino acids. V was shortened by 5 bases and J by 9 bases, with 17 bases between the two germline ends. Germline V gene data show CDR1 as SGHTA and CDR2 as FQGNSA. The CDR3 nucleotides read TGTGCCAGCAGCGTCTGGGCGGGGGCTATTGAGCAGTTCTTC. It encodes CASSVWAGAIEQFF.

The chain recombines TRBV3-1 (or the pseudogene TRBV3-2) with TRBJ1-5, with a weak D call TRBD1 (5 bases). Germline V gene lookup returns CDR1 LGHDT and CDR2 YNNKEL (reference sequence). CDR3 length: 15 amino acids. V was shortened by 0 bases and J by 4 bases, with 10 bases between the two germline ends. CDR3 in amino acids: CASSQDMAGNQPQHF. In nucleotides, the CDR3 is TGTGCCAGCAGCCAAGATATGGCAGGGAATCAGCCCCAGCATTTT.

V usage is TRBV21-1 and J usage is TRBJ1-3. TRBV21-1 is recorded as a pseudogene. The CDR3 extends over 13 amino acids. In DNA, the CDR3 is TGTGCCAGCAGCAAGAGGAGAGGAAACACCATATATTTT. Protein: CASSKRRGNTIYF.